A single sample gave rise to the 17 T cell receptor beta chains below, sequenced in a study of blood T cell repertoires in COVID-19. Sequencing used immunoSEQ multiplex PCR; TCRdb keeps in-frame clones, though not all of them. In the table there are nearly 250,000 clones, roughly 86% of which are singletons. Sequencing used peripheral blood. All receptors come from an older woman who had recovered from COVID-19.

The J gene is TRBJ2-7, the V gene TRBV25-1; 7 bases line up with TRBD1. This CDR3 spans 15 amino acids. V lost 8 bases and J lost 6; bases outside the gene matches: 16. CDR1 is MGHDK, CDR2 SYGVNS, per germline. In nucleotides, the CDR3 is TGTGCCAGCGCCCCTTGGGAGCAGGGGGTAAGCGAGCAGTACTTC. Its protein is CASAPWEQGVSEQYF.

This chain's CDR3 is CASSGLAGSGTDTQYF. CDR3 coding DNA: TGTGCCAGCAGTGGACTAGCGGGGTCAGGCACAGATACGCAGTATTTT. V and J are TRBV28 and TRBJ2-3, with 12 bases fitting TRBD2. In germline, CDR1 is MDHEN, CDR2 SYDVKM. Trimming at V came to 5 bases and at J to 1 base, leaving 4 bases not matched to a gene. CDR3 size: 16 residues.

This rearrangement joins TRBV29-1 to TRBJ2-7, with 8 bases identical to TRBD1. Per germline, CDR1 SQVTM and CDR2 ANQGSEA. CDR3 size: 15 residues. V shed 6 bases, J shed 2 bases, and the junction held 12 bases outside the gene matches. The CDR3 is CSVGDVRTGTYEQYF. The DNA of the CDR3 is TGCAGCGTCGGAGATGTCAGGACAGGGACCTACGAGCAGTACTTC.

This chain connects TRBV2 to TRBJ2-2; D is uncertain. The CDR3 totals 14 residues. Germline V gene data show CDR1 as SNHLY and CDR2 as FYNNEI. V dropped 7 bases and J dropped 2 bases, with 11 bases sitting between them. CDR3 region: CASKETVNTGELFF. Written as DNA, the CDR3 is TGTGCCAGCAAGGAAACAGTAAACACCGGGGAGCTGTTTTTT.

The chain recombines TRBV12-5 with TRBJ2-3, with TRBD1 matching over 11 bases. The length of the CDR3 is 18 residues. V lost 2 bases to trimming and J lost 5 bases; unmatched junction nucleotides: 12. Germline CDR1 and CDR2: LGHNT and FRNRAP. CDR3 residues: CASGLILDRGREGDTQYF. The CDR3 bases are TGTGCTAGTGGTTTGATTCTGGACAGGGGGCGAGAAGGAGATACGCAGTATTTT.

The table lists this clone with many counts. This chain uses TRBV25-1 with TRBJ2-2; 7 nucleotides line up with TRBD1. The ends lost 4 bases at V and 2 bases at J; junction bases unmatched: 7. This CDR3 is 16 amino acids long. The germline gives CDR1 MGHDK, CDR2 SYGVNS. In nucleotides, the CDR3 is TGTGCCAGCAGTGCATACGGGACAGCTAACACCGGGGAGCTGTTTTTT. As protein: CASSAYGTANTGELFF.

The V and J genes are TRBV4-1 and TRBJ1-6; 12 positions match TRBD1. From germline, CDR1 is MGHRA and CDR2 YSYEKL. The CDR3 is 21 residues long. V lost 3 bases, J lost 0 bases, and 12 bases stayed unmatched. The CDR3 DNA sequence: TGCGCCAGCAGCCAGGACCCGGGACAGGGGGCCATAAGCTCCTATAATTCACCCCTCCACTTT. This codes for CASSQDPGQGAISSYNSPLHF.

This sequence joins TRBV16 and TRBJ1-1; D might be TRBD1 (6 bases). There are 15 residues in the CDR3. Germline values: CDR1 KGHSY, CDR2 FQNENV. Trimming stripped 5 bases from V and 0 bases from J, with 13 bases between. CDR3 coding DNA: TGTGCCAGCAGCTCCGGTGGGGGCCTGAACACTGAAGCTTTCTTT. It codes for CASSSGGGLNTEAFF. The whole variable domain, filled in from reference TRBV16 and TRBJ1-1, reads GEEVAQTPKHLVRGEGQKAKLYCAPIKGHSYVFWYQQVLKNEFKFLISFQNENVFDETGMPKERFSAKCLPNSPCSLEIQATKLEDSAVYFCASSSGGGLNTEAFFGQGTRLTVV.

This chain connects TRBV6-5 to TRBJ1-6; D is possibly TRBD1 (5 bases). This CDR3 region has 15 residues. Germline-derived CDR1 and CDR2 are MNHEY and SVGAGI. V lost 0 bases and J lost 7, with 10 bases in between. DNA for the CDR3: TGTGCCAGCAGTTACTCTGCCAGGGAAAATTCACCCCTCCACTTT. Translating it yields CASSYSARENSPLHF.

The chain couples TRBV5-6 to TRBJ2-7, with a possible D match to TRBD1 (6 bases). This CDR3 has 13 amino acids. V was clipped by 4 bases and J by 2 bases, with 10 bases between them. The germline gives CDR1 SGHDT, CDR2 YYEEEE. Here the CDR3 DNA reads TGTGCCAGCAGCGATGGACAGACCTACGAGCAGTACTTC. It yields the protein CASSDGQTYEQYF.

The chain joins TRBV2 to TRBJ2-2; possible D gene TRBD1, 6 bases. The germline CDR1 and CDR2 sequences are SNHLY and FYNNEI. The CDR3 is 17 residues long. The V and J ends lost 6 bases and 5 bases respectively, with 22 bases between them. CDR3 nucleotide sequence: TGTGCCAGCAGCATGACACAGGGTGGGGGTCGAACCGGGGAGCTGTTTTTT. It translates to CASSMTQGGGRTGELFF.

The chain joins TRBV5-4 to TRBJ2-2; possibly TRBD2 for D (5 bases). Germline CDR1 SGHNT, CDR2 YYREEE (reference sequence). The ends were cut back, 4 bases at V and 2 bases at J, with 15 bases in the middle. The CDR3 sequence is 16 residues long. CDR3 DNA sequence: TGTGCCAGCAGCCCCTCCCCGGGGTCAAACACCGGGGAGCTGTTTTTT. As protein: CASSPSPGSNTGELFF.

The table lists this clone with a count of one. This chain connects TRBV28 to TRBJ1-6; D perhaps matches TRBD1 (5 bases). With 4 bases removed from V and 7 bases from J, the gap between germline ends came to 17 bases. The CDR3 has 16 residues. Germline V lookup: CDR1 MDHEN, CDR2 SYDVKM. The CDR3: CASSSSAGRRNSPLHF. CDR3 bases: TGTGCCAGCAGTTCCTCCGCAGGGAGGCGAAATTCACCCCTCCACTTT. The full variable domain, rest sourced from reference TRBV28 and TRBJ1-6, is DVKVTQSSRYLVKRTGEKVFLECVQDMDHENMFWYRQDPGLGLRLIYFSYDVKMKEKGDIPEGYSVSREKKERFSLILESASTNQTSMYLCASSSSAGRRNSPLHFGNGTRLTVT.

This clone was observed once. The CDR3 bases are TGCAGTGCCCAGACAGTCTACGAGCAGTACTTC. Translation gives CSAQTVYEQYF. This chain links TRBV20-1 with TRBJ2-7, with D possibly matching TRBD1 (5 bases). Germline V gene data show CDR1 as DFQATT and CDR2 as SNEGSKA (reference sequence). V dropped 6 bases and J dropped 3 bases, with 9 bases sitting between them. This CDR3 has 11 amino acids.

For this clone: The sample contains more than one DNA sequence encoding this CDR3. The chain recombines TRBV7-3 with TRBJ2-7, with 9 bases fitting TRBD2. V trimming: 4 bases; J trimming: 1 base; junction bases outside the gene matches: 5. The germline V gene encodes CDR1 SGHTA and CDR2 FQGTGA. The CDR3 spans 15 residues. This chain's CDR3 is CASSSAGGSSYEQYF. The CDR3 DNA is TGTGCCAGCAGCTCAGCGGGGGGTTCGTCCTACGAGCAGTACTTC.

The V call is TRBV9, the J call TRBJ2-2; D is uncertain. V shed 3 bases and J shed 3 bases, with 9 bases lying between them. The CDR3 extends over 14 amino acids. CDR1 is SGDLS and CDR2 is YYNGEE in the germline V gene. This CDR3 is CASSGLPDTGELFF. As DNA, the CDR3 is TGTGCCAGCAGCGGACTTCCAGACACCGGGGAGCTGTTTTTT.

The chain's CDR3 is CASSLSGGMDTQYF. In nucleotides, the CDR3 is TGCGCCAGCAGCCTTAGCGGGGGGATGGATACGCAGTATTTT. This rearrangement joins TRBV4-3 to TRBJ2-3, with 10 nucleotides matching TRBD2. CDR1 and CDR2 from the germline V gene are LGHNA and YSLEER. V shed 4 bases and J 6 bases; nucleotides not matched to a gene: 4. CDR3 size: 14 residues.